This T cell receptor (beta chain) was captured in a study of cytomegalovirus exposure and HLA in healthy donors. Study-wide results and limits: As a later analysis revealed, the rate of TCR association differed by HLA locus, with DRB1 most and HLA-C fewest. Follow-up analysis seemed to connect common viral pathogens with several of the most significant clusters identified.

A multiplex PCR was run with 60 Vbeta primers and 13 Jbeta primers. As processed by the authors: Roughly 11 million shared chains were among approximately 87 million unique TCR beta chains counted in a later analysis. Repertoires were generated with immunoSEQ multiplex PCR, while TCRdb's copy carries only in-frame clones and drops some. V, J and clone size derive from that table, while D and trimming were established from the DNA sequence. Here the sample spans 90,000 or so clones, about 69% being singletons. This clone was detected a few times. The antigen is unknown. The germline V gene has CDR1 SGHTA and CDR2 FQGTGA. This CDR3 comprises 15 residues. Trimming left V 3 bases short and J 4 bases short, with 13 bases between.

The chain carries TRBV7-3 and TRBJ2-1, with D tentatively TRBD2 (6 bases). The origin of this receptor is a woman younger than 35 in good health and CMV-seropositive. Sequenced sample: PBMCs. CDR3 loop: CASSFGRGNYNEQFF. The CDR3 region has the DNA TGTGCCAGCAGCTTCGGGCGCGGGAATTACAATGAGCAGTTCTTC.